The source of this TCR beta chain is a study of blood T cell repertoires in COVID-19. Measured with immunoSEQ multiplex PCR; TCRdb has only the in-frame clones, and not every one. The sample contains tens of thousands of clones, about 79% of which appear only once. The J segment lost 2 bases and the V segment lost 6 bases, leaving 9 bases of the junction unmatched. Per the germline V gene, CDR1 is MNHEY and CDR2 is SVGAGI. The CDR3 is made up of 15 amino acids. Specimen: peripheral blood. This clonotype was obtained from a man older than 75 with COVID-19, enrolled during active disease. The rearrangement joins TRBV6-5 to TRBJ1-1; 7 bases fit TRBD1. CDR3 bases: TGTGCCAGCAGCCCACGGACAGGAGGAAACACTGAAGCTTTCTTT. It translates to CASSPRTGGNTEAFF.